The 16 T cell receptor beta chains in this list originate from one sample, sequenced in a study of lymphopenia after photon versus proton radiotherapy. Repertoires were generated with immunoSEQ multiplex PCR, while TCRdb's copy carries only in-frame clones and drops some. The data show roughly 150,000 clones, 70% to 90% seen once. The starting material was peripheral blood, obtained from a patient treated with photon-based radiotherapy. The receptors stem from a man in his forties or fifties with gastric cancer.

This chain joins TRBV6-5 and TRBJ1-2; no reliable D call. V was cut by 5 bases and J by 8 bases, with 15 bases left in between. CDR1 is MNHEY, CDR2 SVGAGI, per germline. The CDR3 extends over 13 amino acids. CDR3 sequence (DNA): TGTGCCAGCAGTGGGCCGTTATGGCGGGGCTACACCTTC. It specifies CASSGPLWRGYTF.

The gene calls are TRBV11-1 and TRBJ2-7; D tentatively reads TRBD1 or TRBD2 (6 bases each). Germline-derived CDR1 and CDR2 are SGHAT and FQDESV (reference sequence). The length of the CDR3 is 14 residues. Trimming cost V 1 base and J 5 bases, with 12 bases left between them. As DNA, the CDR3 is TGTGCCAGCAGCTTAGATAACGGGGGCGACGAGCAGTACTTC. It yields the protein CASSLDNGGDEQYF. The variable domain in full, with the rest retrieved from reference TRBV11-1 and TRBJ2-7, is EAEVAQSPRYKITEKSQAVAFWCDPISGHATLYWYRQILGQGPELLVQFQDESVVDDSQLPKDRFSAERLKGVDSTLKIQPAELGDSAMYLCASSLDNGGDEQYFGPGTRLTVT.

The chain couples TRBV11-2 to TRBJ2-3, with TRBD1 matching over 7 bases. V lost 2 bases to trimming and J lost 8 bases; unmatched junction nucleotides: 10. This CDR3 contains 15 residues. The germline V gene has CDR1 SGHAT and CDR2 FQNNGV. CDR3 in DNA: TGTGCCAGCAGCTTAAACGCAGGGTCAGGGGGTACGCAGTATTTT. This sequence encodes CASSLNAGSGGTQYF.

This clone was counted only a few times. The chain joins TRBV12-2 to TRBJ1-5. TRBV12-2 constitutes a pseudogene. This CDR3 is 16 amino acids long. The CDR3 DNA reads TGTGCAAGTCGCTTACCACGGGAGCAGGGCAATCAGCCCCAGCATTTT. It is translated as CASRLPREQGNQPQHF.

This CDR3 is CASSLERGLAGGWGNEQFF. CDR3 sequence (DNA): TGTGCCAGCAGCTTAGAACGGGGACTAGCGGGAGGATGGGGAAATGAGCAGTTCTTC. This chain links TRBV7-8 with TRBJ2-1; 15 bases line up with TRBD2. The CDR3 has 19 amino acids. The germline V gene encodes CDR1 SGHVS and CDR2 FQNEAQ. V gave up 1 base and J gave up 7 bases; unmatched junction bases: 11.

The J gene is TRBJ1-2, the V gene TRBV5-4; D possibly corresponds to TRBD1 (5 bases). Germline lookup yields CDR1 SGHNT and CDR2 YYREEE (reference sequence). This CDR3 comprises 13 residues. The V and J ends lost 6 bases and 5 bases respectively, with 14 bases between them. For the CDR3, the DNA is TGTGCCAGCATCGGGCGGGACGGATATGGCTACACCTTC. This encodes CASIGRDGYGYTF. The full variable domain, in which reference TRBV5-4 and TRBJ1-2 provide the parts outside the CDR3, is ETGVTQSPTHLIKTRGQQVTLRCSSQSGHNTVSWYQQALGQGPQFIFQYYREEENGRGNFPPRFSGLQFPNYSSELNVNALELDDSALYLCASIGRDGYGYTFGSGTRLTVV.

This chain uses TRBV6-6 with TRBJ2-7; D is undetermined. Trimming pared 2 bases from V and 0 bases from J, leaving 8 bases between. CDR1 is MNHNY and CDR2 is SVGAGI in the germline V gene (reference sequence). The CDR3 consists of 14 residues. The CDR3 sequence: CASSYREYSYEQYF. The DNA for the CDR3 is TGTGCCAGCAGTTACCGCGAGTACTCCTACGAGCAGTACTTC.

The genes are TRBV5-5 and TRBJ2-2, with TRBD2 as a possible D gene (6 bases). The germline gives CDR1 SGHKS, CDR2 YYEKEE (reference sequence). CDR3 length: 15 residues. Trimming removed 1 base at V and 6 bases at J, with 13 bases between. CDR3 nucleotide sequence: TGTGCCAGCAGCTTGACTAGCTTTGTTGCCGGGGAGCTGTTTTTT. The encoded protein is CASSLTSFVAGELFF.

This clone was detected once. CDR3 nucleotides: TGTGCCAGCAGCAAACATGGAGGGGGAGGCAATCAGCCCCAGCATTTT. Translation: CASSKHGGGGNQPQHF. V gene TRBV5-6 combines with J gene TRBJ1-5; perhaps TRBD1 as D (6 bases). Looked up from germline, CDR1 is SGHDT and CDR2 is YYEEEE. This CDR3 spans 16 amino acids. The ends were cut back, 4 bases at V and 2 bases at J, with 16 bases in the middle.

This rearrangement joins TRBV4-1 to TRBJ1-1; D not certain. Germline assignment: CDR1 MGHRA and CDR2 YSYEKL. This CDR3 is built from 13 residues. V was trimmed by 0 bases and J by 3 bases, leaving 5 bases between them. The CDR3 bases are TGCGCCAGCAGCCAAGACAGCCACACTGAAGCTTTCTTT. It encodes CASSQDSHTEAFF.

V is TRBV5-4 and J is TRBJ2-7; 9 bases line up with TRBD2. This CDR3 region has 16 residues. The germline gives CDR1 SGHNT, CDR2 YYREEE (reference sequence). V was pared by 3 bases and J by 2 bases, with 9 bases of the junction left unmatched. CDR3: CASSSDGAGGPYEQYF. CDR3 DNA sequence: TGTGCCAGCAGCTCGGATGGGGCGGGAGGGCCCTACGAGCAGTACTTC.

The DNA for the CDR3 is TGTGCCACCCTCTCGGGCCCAGGCTCTGAAGCTTTCTTT. Protein product: CATLSGPGSEAFF. This sequence joins TRBV19 and TRBJ1-1; D not resolved. Germline V gene sequence: CDR1 LNHDA, CDR2 SQIVND (reference sequence). The CDR3 has 13 residues. Trimming shortened V by 10 bases and J by 6 bases, and 18 bases separated the two germline ends.

V and J are TRBV28 and TRBJ2-7; 7 bases agree with TRBD1. J gave up 7 bases and V 5 bases, and 11 bases lay outside the gene matches. The CDR3 is 14 residues long. Germline V gene lookup returns CDR1 MDHEN and CDR2 SYDVKM. The chain's CDR3 is CASSPRQGRWEQYF. The CDR3 DNA follows: TGTGCCAGCAGTCCCCGACAGGGCCGGTGGGAGCAGTACTTC.

The chain recombines TRBV11-3 with TRBJ2-7; TRBD1 is a possible D gene (6 bases). Looked up from germline, CDR1 is SGHNT and CDR2 is YENEEA. Trimming cost V 5 bases and J 5 bases, with 16 bases left between them. The CDR3 consists of 14 residues. CDR3 in DNA: TGTGCCAGCAGCCAGGGGTACGGTTCCCACGAGCAGTACTTC. Its translation is CASSQGYGSHEQYF.

This chain links TRBV5-4 with TRBJ2-1, with 13 bases fitting TRBD2. In germline, CDR1 is SGHNT, CDR2 YYREEE (reference sequence). The CDR3 spans 14 residues. J gave up 6 bases and V 3 bases, and 0 bases lay outside the gene matches. The CDR3, as DNA: TGTGCCAGCAGCTGGACTAGCGGGAGCAATGAGCAGTTCTTC. Translated: CASSWTSGSNEQFF.

The J gene is TRBJ1-3, the V gene TRBV11-3; D is perhaps TRBD1 (5 bases). Per the germline V gene, CDR1 is SGHNT and CDR2 is YENEEA. The CDR3 totals 14 residues. V was cut by 5 bases and J by 4 bases, with 12 bases left in between. The chain's CDR3 is CASSRRGSGNTIYF. The CDR3 nucleotides read TGTGCCAGCAGCCGAAGGGGCTCCGGAAACACCATATATTTT.